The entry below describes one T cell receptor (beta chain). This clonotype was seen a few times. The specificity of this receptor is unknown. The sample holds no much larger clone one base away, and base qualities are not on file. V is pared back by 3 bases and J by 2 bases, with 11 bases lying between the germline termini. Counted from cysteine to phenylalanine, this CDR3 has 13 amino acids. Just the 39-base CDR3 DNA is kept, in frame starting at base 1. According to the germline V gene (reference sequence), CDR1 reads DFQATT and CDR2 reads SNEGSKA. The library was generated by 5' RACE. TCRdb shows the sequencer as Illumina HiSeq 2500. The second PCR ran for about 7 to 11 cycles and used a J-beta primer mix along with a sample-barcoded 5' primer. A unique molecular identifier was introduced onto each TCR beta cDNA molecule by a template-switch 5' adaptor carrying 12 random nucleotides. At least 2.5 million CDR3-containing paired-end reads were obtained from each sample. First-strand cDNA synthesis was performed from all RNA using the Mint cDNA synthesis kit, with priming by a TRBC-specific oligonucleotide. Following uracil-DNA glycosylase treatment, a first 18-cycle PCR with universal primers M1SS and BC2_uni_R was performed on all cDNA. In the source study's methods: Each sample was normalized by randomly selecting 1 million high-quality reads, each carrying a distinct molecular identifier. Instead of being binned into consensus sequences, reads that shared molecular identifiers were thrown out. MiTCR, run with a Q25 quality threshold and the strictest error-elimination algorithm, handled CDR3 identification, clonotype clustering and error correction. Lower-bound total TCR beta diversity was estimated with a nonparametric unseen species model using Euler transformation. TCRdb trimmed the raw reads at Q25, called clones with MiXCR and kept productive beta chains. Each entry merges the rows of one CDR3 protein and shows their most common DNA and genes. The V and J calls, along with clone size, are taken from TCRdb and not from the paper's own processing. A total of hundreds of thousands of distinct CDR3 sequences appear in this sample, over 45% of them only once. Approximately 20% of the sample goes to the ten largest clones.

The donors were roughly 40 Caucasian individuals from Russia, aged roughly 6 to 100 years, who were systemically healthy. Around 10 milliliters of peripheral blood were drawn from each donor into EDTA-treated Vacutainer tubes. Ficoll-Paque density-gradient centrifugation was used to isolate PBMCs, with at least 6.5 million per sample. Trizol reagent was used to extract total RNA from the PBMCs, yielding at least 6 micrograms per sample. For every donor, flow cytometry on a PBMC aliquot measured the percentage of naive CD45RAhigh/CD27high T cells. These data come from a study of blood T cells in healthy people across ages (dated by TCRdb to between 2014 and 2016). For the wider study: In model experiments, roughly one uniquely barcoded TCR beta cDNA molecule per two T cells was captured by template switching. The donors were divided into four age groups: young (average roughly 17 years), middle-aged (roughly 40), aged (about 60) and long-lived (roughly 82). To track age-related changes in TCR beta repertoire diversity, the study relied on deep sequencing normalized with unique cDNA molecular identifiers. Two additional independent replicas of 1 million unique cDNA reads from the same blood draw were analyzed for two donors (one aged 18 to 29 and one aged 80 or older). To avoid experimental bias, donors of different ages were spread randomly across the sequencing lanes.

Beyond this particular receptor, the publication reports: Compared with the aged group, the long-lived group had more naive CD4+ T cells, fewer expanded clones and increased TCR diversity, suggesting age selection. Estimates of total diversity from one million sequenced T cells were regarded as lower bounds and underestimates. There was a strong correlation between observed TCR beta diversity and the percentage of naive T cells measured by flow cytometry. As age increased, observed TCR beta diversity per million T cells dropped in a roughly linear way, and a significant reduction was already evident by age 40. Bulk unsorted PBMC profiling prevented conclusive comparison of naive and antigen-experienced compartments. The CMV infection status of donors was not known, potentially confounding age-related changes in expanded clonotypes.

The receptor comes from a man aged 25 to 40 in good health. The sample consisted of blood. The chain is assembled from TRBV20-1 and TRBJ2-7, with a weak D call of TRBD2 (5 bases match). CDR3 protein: CSARDSPTYEQYF. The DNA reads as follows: TGCAGTGCTAGGGACTCTCCGACCTACGAGCAGTACTTC.